This note documents a single TCR beta chain sequence. V was trimmed by 2 bases and J by 1 base, leaving 13 bases between them. The CDR3 spans 17 residues. Germline V lookup: CDR1 SGHRS, CDR2 YFSETQ. This record belongs to a study of blood T cells in healthy people across ages. Overall study: Template switching picked up about one barcoded beta molecule for each two T cells.

Sample-barcoded 5' priming and a J-beta primer mix drove a second PCR of 7 to 11 cycles. In TCRdb, the 5' RACE reads were re-called with MiXCR into one record per CDR3 protein. This table holds about 570,000 distinct CDR3 sequences, approximately 25% found once. Source material: blood. This receptor was obtained from a woman in her seventies in good health. The rearrangement uses TRBV5-1 and TRBJ2-6, with D tentatively TRBD1 (5 bases). Here the CDR3 reads CASSLGAKASGANVLTF. CDR3 DNA sequence: TGCGCCAGCAGCTTAGGGGCTAAGGCGTCTGGGGCCAACGTCCTGACTTTC.